The rows below give T cell receptor beta chains drawn from one sample of a study of cytomegalovirus exposure and HLA in healthy donors. Clones were read by immunoSEQ multiplex PCR, and TCRdb kept only the in-frame ones, dropping some. The sample includes around 120,000 clones, more than 65% of them seen just once. Sequencing was performed on PBMCs. These receptors all stem from a human donor in good health. Both conserved end residues are part of each CDR3. The D gene is left open where the match is weak. A clone size is listed for some rows: how often the clone was seen (once, few, many), or a class if it is expanded.

j_call d_call clone_size v_call cdr3_nt cdr3_aa
TRBJ1-5 - - TRBV7-2 TGTGCCAGCAGCCCTTTTAGCAATCAGCCCCAGCATTTT CASSPFSNQPQHF
TRBJ2-4 - - TRBV28 TGTGCCAGCAGTTTTACGGGGAACGGGGGCATTCAGTACTTC CASSFTGNGGIQYF
TRBJ2-1 - - TRBV2 TGTGCCAGCAGTGCCTATACTCGTTACAATGAGCAGTTCTTC CASSAYTRYNEQFF
TRBJ1-6 - - TRBV28 TGTGCCAGCACGGGGAACGGGGCCCTCCACTTT CASTGNGALHF
TRBJ2-3 TRBD2 - TRBV4-1 TGCGCCAGCAGCCAAGATTCGGGACTAGCGGGAGAAGGAAATACGCAGTATTTT CASSQDSGLAGEGNTQYF
TRBJ2-3 TRBD2 - TRBV11-2 TGTGCCAGCAGCCACCAGCGGGGAACTCCCCCGGATACGCAGTATTTT CASSHQRGTPPDTQYF
TRBJ2-1 TRBD1 - TRBV9 TGTGCCAGCAGCGTACGAAAGGACCAATGGGACAGGGAAGGGGTTAATGAGCAGTTCTTC CASSVRKDQWDREGVNEQFF
TRBJ1-1 TRBD1 - TRBV6-5 TGTGCCAGCAGTTACTCAACAGGGGGCACTGAAGCTTTCTTT CASSYSTGGTEAFF
TRBJ1-3 - once TRBV2 TGTGCCAGCAGTGAAGATCGGGGAGTTGGAAACACCATATATTTT CASSEDRGVGNTIYF
TRBJ2-1 - - TRBV10-3 TGTGCCATCAGTGAGCAGGCAGGGGTAGGGAATGAGCAGTTCTTC CAISEQAGVGNEQFF
TRBJ2-7 TRBD1 - TRBV7-9 TGTGCCAGCAGCGGGACAGGTCGAAACTACGAGCAGTACTTC CASSGTGRNYEQYF
TRBJ2-7 TRBD1 - TRBV28 TGTGCCAGCAGTTTCCCCTATAGGACAGGGGGTGGAACCTACGAGCAGTACTTC CASSFPYRTGGGTYEQYF
TRBJ2-3 - - TRBV27 TGTGCCAGCGGGATGGGACTTTCTTACACAGATACGCAGTATTTT CASGMGLSYTDTQYF
TRBJ2-4 TRBD2 - TRBV29-1 TGCAGCGTTGAATCCTGGGATTTTGGGACTAGCGGTGCGCTAGCCAAAAACATTCAGTACTTC CSVESWDFGTSGALAKNIQYF
TRBJ1-2 TRBD1 - TRBV5-1 TGCGCCAGCAGCTTGGGTCAGGGGGCACCTGACTATGGCTACACCTTC CASSLGQGAPDYGYTF
TRBJ2-7 - - TRBV9 TGTGCCAGCAGCGTAGGACTCCTCACCGAGCAGTACTTC CASSVGLLTEQYF
TRBJ1-2 - - TRBV4-3 TGCGCCAGCAGCCAAGATCCCGGGATCCGGACCTTC CASSQDPGIRTF
TRBJ1-1 - - TRBV11-2 TGTGCCAGCAGCTTGGCCCCGGGGTACACTGAAGCTTTCTTT CASSLAPGYTEAFF
TRBJ1-4 - - TRBV5-8 TGTGCCAGCAGCTTCAGGGGATCGGGCAATGAAAAACTGTTTTTT CASSFRGSGNEKLFF
TRBJ1-2 - few TRBV19 TGTGCCAGTAGTATACCAGGGGCAGGGGCCGCTAACTATGGCTACACCTTC CASSIPGAGAANYGYTF
TRBJ2-3 - - TRBV6-1 TGTGCCGTGCGCAGGGCGGTAGATACGCAGTATTTT CAVRRAVDTQYF
TRBJ2-2 TRBD1 - TRBV5-4 TGTGCCAGCAGCTTGGGCGGGGGACAGGGAGGGACCGGGGAGCTGTTTTTT CASSLGGGQGGTGELFF
TRBJ2-5 TRBD1 few TRBV28 TGTGCCAGCAGTTCTCCGACAGGGGGCTTTCAAGAGACCCAGTACTTC CASSSPTGGFQETQYF
TRBJ2-1 TRBD2 - TRBV2 TGTGCCAGCAGCCTAGCGGGAGGGCTGAATGAGCAGTTCTTC CASSLAGGLNEQFF
TRBJ2-5 TRBD2 - TRBV7-8 TGTGCCAGCATTGTGGGAGGGCCGGGGGAGACCCAGTACTTC CASIVGGPGETQYF
TRBJ2-3 - - TRBV7-2 TGTGCCAGCAGCGCCCCAGGGGAGGGTACGCAGTATTTT CASSAPGEGTQYF
TRBJ2-2 TRBD2 - TRBV9 TGTGCCAGCAGCGCGGGAAGGACTAGCGGTAACACCGGGGAGCTGTTTTTT CASSAGRTSGNTGELFF
TRBJ2-1 TRBD2 once TRBV30 TGTGCCTGGAGGGAGAGCGGGAGGGCCAGTGAGCAGTTCTTC CAWRESGRASEQFF
TRBJ1-1 - - TRBV7-9 TGTTCCAGCAGCTTTCAGGAGAACACTGAAGCTTTCTTT CSSSFQENTEAFF
TRBJ2-7 TRBD2 - TRBV13 TGTGCCAGCAGTGAGGCGGGAGAGGCTATGGCTAGCGGGAGCTACGAGCAGTACTTC CASSEAGEAMASGSYEQYF
TRBJ1-2 - - TRBV18 TGTGCCAGCTCACCTCGGACACAGATTGGCCACACCTTC CASSPRTQIGHTF
TRBJ2-7 - once TRBV27 TGTGCCAGCAGTTTCAACGCCGGGTCTTCCGAGCAGTACTTC CASSFNAGSSEQYF
TRBJ1-2 TRBD1 - TRBV4-1 TGCGCCAGCAGTACAGGGGCAGGAGTGGGACTCTATGGCTACACCTTC CASSTGAGVGLYGYTF
TRBJ2-3 TRBD2 - TRBV4-1 TGCGCCAGCAGCCAAGGGATCGAACTAGCGGGACTTGATACGCAGTATTTT CASSQGIELAGLDTQYF
TRBJ2-7 TRBD1 - TRBV23-1 TGCGCCAGCAGTCAGAGAAACCGGGACAGGGATTCCTACGAGCAGTACTTC CASSQRNRDRDSYEQYF
TRBJ1-2 - - TRBV5-1 TGCGCCAGCGGACCTCAACAGGGAGACTATGGCTACACCTTC CASGPQQGDYGYTF
TRBJ1-4 TRBD1 few TRBV5-1 TGCGCCAGCAGCTTGGGACAGGGGCAAGGCGAAAAACTGTTTTTT CASSLGQGQGEKLFF
TRBJ2-3 TRBD2 - TRBV2 TGTGCCAGCAGTGAAGGGATTAGCGGGAACACAGATACGCAGTATTTT CASSEGISGNTDTQYF
TRBJ2-1 TRBD1 - TRBV29-1 TGCAGCGGGACAGGGGGAAGCTCCTACAATGAGCAGTTCTTC CSGTGGSSYNEQFF
TRBJ1-5 - - TRBV6-1 TGTGCCAGCAGTGAACGTCCAGCGGCCGATCAGCCCCAGCATTTT CASSERPAADQPQHF
TRBJ1-1 - - TRBV14 TGTGCCAGCAGCCAAGATCCCCGTTTTGAAGCTTTCTTT CASSQDPRFEAFF
TRBJ1-5 TRBD1 - TRBV19 TGTGCCAGTAGCCGGGGACAGATTCTTAATAGCAATCAGCCCCAGCATTTT CASSRGQILNSNQPQHF
TRBJ2-5 - few TRBV2 TGTGCCAGCAAGGGGGGAGGGGAGACCCAGTACTTC CASKGGGETQYF
TRBJ2-7 TRBD2 - TRBV7-8 TGTGCCAGCAGCCGGGACTCCGGGGGGGACGAGCAGTACTTC CASSRDSGGDEQYF
TRBJ1-1 - - TRBV28 TGTGCCAGAACGTTCCGGGGGAACACTGAAGCTTTCTTT CARTFRGNTEAFF
TRBJ2-7 TRBD2 once TRBV7-6 TGTGCCAGCAGCGCTCCCGGGACTAGCCGGCACGAGCAGTACTTC CASSAPGTSRHEQYF
TRBJ2-1 - - TRBV28 TGTGCCAGCAGCGTCCAGGGATATCTGTTTTCGGGGCAGTTCTTC CASSVQGYLFSGQFF
TRBJ2-7 TRBD1 - TRBV7-6 TGTGCCAGCAGCTTAGGGGAGCATGGACAGGGGGCCTACGAGCAGTACTTC CASSLGEHGQGAYEQYF
TRBJ1-2 TRBD1 - TRBV7-9 TGTGCCAGCAGCTCACAGGGGGTCGGCTATGGCTACACCTTC CASSSQGVGYGYTF
TRBJ2-7 - - TRBV2 TGTGCCAGCAGCTCTACTGGGCCAAGGGGAATCTACGAGCAGTACTTC CASSSTGPRGIYEQYF
TRBJ2-7 - few TRBV10-3 TGTGCCACCACGAGGGACAAGTCTGGGGAGCAGTACTTC CATTRDKSGEQYF
TRBJ1-1 - - TRBV7-9 TGTTCCAGCAGCTCCCCAGGAGGCACTGAAGCTTTCTTT CSSSSPGGTEAFF
TRBJ2-2 TRBD1 - TRBV9 TGTGCCAGCAGCGCAGGGACAGCGAACACCGGGGAGCTGTTTTTT CASSAGTANTGELFF
TRBJ2-3 TRBD2 - TRBV9 TGTGCCAGTGCGACTAGCGGGGCTAGCACAGATACGCAGTATTTT CASATSGASTDTQYF